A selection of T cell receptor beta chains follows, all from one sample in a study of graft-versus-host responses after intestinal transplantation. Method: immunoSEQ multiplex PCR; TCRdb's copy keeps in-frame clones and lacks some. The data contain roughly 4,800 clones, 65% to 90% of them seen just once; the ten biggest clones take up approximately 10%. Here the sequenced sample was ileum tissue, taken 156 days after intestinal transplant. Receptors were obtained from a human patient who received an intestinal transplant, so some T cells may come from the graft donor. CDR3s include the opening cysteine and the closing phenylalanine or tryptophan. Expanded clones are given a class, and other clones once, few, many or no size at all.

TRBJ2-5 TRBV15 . CATSREATGGQETQYF
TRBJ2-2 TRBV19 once CASSIEDRGLVIGELFF
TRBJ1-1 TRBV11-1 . CASSPARDRVWTEAFF
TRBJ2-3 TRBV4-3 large CASSQRSSLGAWPDTQYF
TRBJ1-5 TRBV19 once CASRTGQNQPQHF
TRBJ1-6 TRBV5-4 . CASSPDPNSPLHF
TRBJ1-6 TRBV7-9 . CASSSWTGHSPLHF
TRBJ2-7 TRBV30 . CAWSGGTGISYEQYF
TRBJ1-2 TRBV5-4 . CASNPGASSNYGYTF
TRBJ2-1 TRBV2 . CASSVGGGSYNEQFF
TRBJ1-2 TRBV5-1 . CASSLVGPGYTF
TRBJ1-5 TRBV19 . CASSIGNQPQHF
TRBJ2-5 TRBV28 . CASSKWDFQETQYF
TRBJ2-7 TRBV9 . CASSVSVGYEQYF
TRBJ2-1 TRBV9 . CASSAEGIGSYNEQFF
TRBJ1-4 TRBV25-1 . CASSDRATNEKLFF
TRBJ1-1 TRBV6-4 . CASSDFDDWNEAFF
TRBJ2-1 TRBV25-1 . CASSVTTPEQFF
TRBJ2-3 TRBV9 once CASSVGGGGAFRDTQYF
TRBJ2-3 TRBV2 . CASSAETDTQYF
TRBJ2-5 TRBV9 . CASSEGISSGQETQYF
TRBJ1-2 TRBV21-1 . CASRNGPGQGDYGYTF
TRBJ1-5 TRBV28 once CASSLAAYFGNQPQHF
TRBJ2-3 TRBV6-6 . CASSYPSGGTDTQYF
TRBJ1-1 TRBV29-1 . CSVLHQNTEAFF
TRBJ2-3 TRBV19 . CASSTTGESDTQYF
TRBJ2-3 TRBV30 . CAWSTGTLSSTDTQYF
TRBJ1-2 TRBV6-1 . CASRVQVFAIYGYTF
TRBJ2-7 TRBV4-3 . CASSQQRDFRREQYF